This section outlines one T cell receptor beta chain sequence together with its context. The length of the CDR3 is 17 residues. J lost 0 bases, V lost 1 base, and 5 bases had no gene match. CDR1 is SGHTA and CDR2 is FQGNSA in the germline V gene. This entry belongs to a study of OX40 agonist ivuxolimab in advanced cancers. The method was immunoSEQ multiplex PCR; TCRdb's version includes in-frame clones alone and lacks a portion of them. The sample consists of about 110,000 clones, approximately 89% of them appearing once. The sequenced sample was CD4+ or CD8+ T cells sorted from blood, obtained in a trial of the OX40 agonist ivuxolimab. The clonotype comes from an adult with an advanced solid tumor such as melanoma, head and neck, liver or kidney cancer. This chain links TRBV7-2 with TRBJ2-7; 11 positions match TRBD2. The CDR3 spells CASSLGPGTSGSYEQYF. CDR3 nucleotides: TGTGCCAGCAGCTTAGGCCCCGGGACTAGCGGCTCCTACGAGCAGTACTTC.